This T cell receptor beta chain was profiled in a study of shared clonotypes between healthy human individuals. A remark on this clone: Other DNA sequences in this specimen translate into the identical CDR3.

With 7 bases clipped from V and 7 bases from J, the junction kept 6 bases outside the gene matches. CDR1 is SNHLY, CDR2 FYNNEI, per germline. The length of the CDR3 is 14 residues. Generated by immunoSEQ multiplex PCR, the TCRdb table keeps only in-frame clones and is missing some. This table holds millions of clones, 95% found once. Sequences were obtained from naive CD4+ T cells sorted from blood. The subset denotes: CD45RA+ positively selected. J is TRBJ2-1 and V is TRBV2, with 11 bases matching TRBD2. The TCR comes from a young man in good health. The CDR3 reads CASTGTSGGNEQFF. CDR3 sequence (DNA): TGTGCCAGCACGGGGACTAGCGGCGGTAATGAGCAGTTCTTC.